These 24 T cell receptor beta chains originate from one sample sequenced in a study of shared clonotypes between healthy human individuals. The data were produced by immunoSEQ multiplex PCR, yet TCRdb's version contains in-frame clones alone and is incomplete. The sample includes some 2.1 million clones, 95% seen only once; the top ten take 0.1% to 0.15%. Material: naive CD4+ T cells sorted from blood. Subset indicated: CD45RA+ positively selected. The receptors were sampled from a man aged 18 to 29 in good health.

This clone has only one observation. V gene TRBV18 combines with J gene TRBJ2-7, with D possibly matching TRBD2 (5 bases). V lost 2 bases and J 8 bases, leaving 13 bases between the germline ends. The CDR3 is 13 amino acids. Germline V lookup: CDR1 KGHSH, CDR2 LQKENI. The CDR3 sequence: CASSPSGPEQQYF. The CDR3 coding sequence is TGTGCCAGCTCACCAAGCGGCCCTGAACAGCAGTACTTC.

This clone has a single count. Within the sample, other DNA sequences also encode this same CDR3. The CDR3 bases are TGTGCCAGCAGCTCTCGCTACGAGCAGTACTTC. Protein: CASSSRYEQYF. The rearrangement links TRBV6-5 to TRBJ2-7; no reliable D call. CDR1 is MNHEY and CDR2 is SVGAGI in the germline V gene. V gave up 6 bases and J gave up 3 bases, with 6 bases separating them. This CDR3 contains 11 residues.

The V call is TRBV11-3, the J call TRBJ2-2, with D possibly being TRBD1 or TRBD2 (5 bases each). The germline V and J ends were trimmed by 5 bases and 5 bases, with 12 bases remaining between them. This CDR3 comprises 14 residues. Germline-derived CDR1 and CDR2 are SGHNT and YENEEA. CDR3 bases: TGTGCCAGCAGCACGCAGGGAGAAACCGGGGAGCTGTTTTTT. Protein: CASSTQGETGELFF. Drawing the rest from reference TRBV11-3 and TRBJ2-2, the complete variable domain is EAGVVQSPRYKIIEKKQPVAFWCNPISGHNTLYWYLQNLGQGPELLIRYENEEAVDDSQLPKDRFSAERLKGVDSTLKIQPAELGDSAVYLCASSTQGETGELFFGEGSRLTVL.

The chain couples TRBV30 to TRBJ1-3, with 8 bases identical to TRBD1. CDR1 GTSNPN and CDR2 SVGIG come from the germline V gene (reference sequence). The CDR3 loop spans 15 amino acids. The trim removed 3 bases at V and 0 bases at J, leaving 4 bases unmatched. The chain's CDR3 is CAWRQGVFSGNTIYF. CDR3 DNA: TGTGCCTGGAGACAGGGGGTGTTCTCTGGAAACACCATATATTTT.

This clone was seen only once. V is TRBV2 and J is TRBJ2-7; 9 nucleotides match TRBD1. V shed 7 bases and J 0 bases; nucleotides not matched to a gene: 4. This CDR3 contains 14 residues. CDR1 is SNHLY, CDR2 FYNNEI, per germline. The CDR3 nucleotides read TGTGCCAGCAATGGACAGGGGAGCTCCTACGAGCAGTACTTC. It codes for CASNGQGSSYEQYF.

The chain links TRBV29-1 to TRBJ1-1; 8 nucleotides agree with TRBD1. Germline V gives CDR1 SQVTM, CDR2 ANQGSEA. There are 13 residues in the CDR3. V trimming: 3 bases; J trimming: 1 base; junction bases outside the gene matches: 1. The CDR3 here is CSVEQGANTEAFF. CDR3 bases: TGCAGCGTTGAGCAGGGGGCGAACACTGAAGCTTTCTTT.

V gene TRBV4-1 combines with J gene TRBJ2-7; 11 positions agree with TRBD1. The trim removed 1 base at V and 3 bases at J, leaving 2 bases unmatched. This CDR3 contains 15 residues. Germline-derived CDR1 and CDR2 are MGHRA and YSYEKL. The CDR3 here is CASSQGDRGFYEQYF. DNA of the CDR3: TGCGCCAGCAGCCAAGGGGACAGGGGGTTCTACGAGCAGTACTTC.

The rearrangement uses TRBV6-1 and TRBJ2-7; D gene unclear. Germline CDR1 and CDR2: MNHNS and SASEGT. The V and J ends lost 1 base and 2 bases respectively, with 6 bases between them. The CDR3 totals 13 residues. CDR3 nucleotide sequence: TGTGCCAGCAGTGAAGGCCCACCCTACGAGCAGTACTTC. This translates into CASSEGPPYEQYF.

J is TRBJ2-5 and V is TRBV7-9; TRBD1 aligns across 8 bases. The CDR3 totals 14 residues. Germline assignment: CDR1 SEHNR and CDR2 FQNEAQ (reference sequence). The ends lost 3 bases at V and 4 bases at J; junction bases unmatched: 4. CDR3 DNA: TGTGCCAGCAGCTTCGGACAGGGTCCAGAGACCCAGTACTTC. This encodes CASSFGQGPETQYF.

The chain is built from TRBV30 and TRBJ2-7; D may be TRBD2 (6 bases). Per germline, CDR1 GTSNPN and CDR2 SVGIG (reference sequence). This CDR3 spans 14 amino acids. V gave up 4 bases and J gave up 4 bases, with 17 bases separating them. Here the CDR3 DNA reads TGTGCCTGGATTCCCCGGGGGTTCTCATACGAGCAGTACTTC. It translates to CAWIPRGFSYEQYF. Full variable domain (missing parts from reference TRBV30 and TRBJ2-7): SQTIHQWPATLVQPVGSPLSLECTVEGTSNPNLYWYRQAAGRGLQLLFYSVGIGQISSEVPQNLSASRPQDRQFILSSKKLLLSDSGFYLCAWIPRGFSYEQYFGPGTRLTVT.

The V and J genes are TRBV6-6 and TRBJ1-2; 10 bases fit TRBD1. The CDR3 spans 15 residues. The germline V gene encodes CDR1 MNHNY and CDR2 SVGAGI (reference sequence). J lost 2 bases, V lost 6 bases, and 6 bases had no gene match. In DNA, the CDR3 is TGTGCCAGCAGCTCCTCGACAGGGGGCAACTATGGCTACACCTTC. Its protein is CASSSSTGGNYGYTF.

The chain carries TRBV25-1 and TRBJ1-2; 11 bases agree with TRBD1. Germline V gives CDR1 MGHDK, CDR2 SYGVNS. The trim removed 2 bases at V and 7 bases at J, leaving 3 bases unmatched. The CDR3 spans 14 residues. DNA for the CDR3: TGTGCCAGCAGTGAAGGACAGGGGGCCGGTGGCTACACCTTC. This sequence encodes CASSEGQGAGGYTF.

This rearrangement joins TRBV5-1 to TRBJ2-2; D unresolved. The CDR3 spans 15 residues. The germline V gene encodes CDR1 SGHRS and CDR2 YFSETQ. V was cut by 1 base and J by 3 bases, with 10 bases left in between. CDR3 DNA sequence: TGCGCCAGCAGCTTGCGACCAGACTACACCGGGGAGCTGTTTTTT. Encoded protein: CASSLRPDYTGELFF.

V usage is TRBV2 and J usage is TRBJ2-7; maybe TRBD1 (5 bases). V lost 6 bases and J 1 base, leaving 19 bases between the germline ends. CDR3 length: 16 residues. The V gene's germline CDR1 is SNHLY and CDR2 FYNNEI. In DNA form, the CDR3 reads TGTGCCAGCAGCCCGTTAACAGGCATTTATTCCTACGAGCAGTACTTC. This sequence encodes CASSPLTGIYSYEQYF. Supplemented by reference TRBV2 and TRBJ2-7, the full variable domain reads EPEVTQTPSHQVTQMGQEVILRCVPISNHLYFYWYRQILGQKVEFLVSFYNNEISEKSEIFDDQFSVERPDGSNFTLKIRSTKLEDSAMYFCASSPLTGIYSYEQYFGPGTRLTVT.

The V call is TRBV18, the J call TRBJ1-6; no firm D call. The V and J ends lost 3 bases and 7 bases respectively, with 19 bases between them. Germline CDR1 is KGHSH and CDR2 is LQKENI. The CDR3 contains 17 residues. The CDR3: CASSPNSQFAGNSPLHF. The DNA for the CDR3 is TGTGCCAGCTCACCTAACTCCCAGTTCGCGGGGAATTCACCCCTCCACTTT.

The chain recombines TRBV5-1 with TRBJ2-1; 8 bases line up with TRBD2. The CDR3 has 15 amino acids. V lost 2 bases, J lost 6 bases, and 7 bases stayed unmatched. Looked up from germline, CDR1 is SGHRS and CDR2 is YFSETQ. CDR3 loop: CASSLAGVPFNEQFF. The DNA for the CDR3 is TGCGCCAGCAGCTTAGCGGGAGTCCCGTTCAATGAGCAGTTCTTC.

To note about this clone: Other DNA sequences from this sample encode an identical CDR3 as well. This chain connects TRBV6-5 to TRBJ1-2; a possible D gene is TRBD1 (5 bases). The CDR3 consists of 13 residues. Germline assignment: CDR1 MNHEY and CDR2 SVGAGI. The V end lost 6 bases, the J end lost 3 bases, and 11 bases lay between the germline ends. CDR3: CASSRDRYYGYTF. The CDR3 DNA sequence: TGTGCCAGCAGCCGCGACAGATACTATGGCTACACCTTC.

The chain has TRBV28 and TRBJ2-1, with 8 bases lining up with TRBD2. J lost 3 bases, V lost 3 bases, and 4 bases had no gene match. The germline V gene has CDR1 MDHEN and CDR2 SYDVKM. CDR3 size: 15 residues. In nucleotides, the CDR3 is TGTGCCAGCAGTTTTCGGACTAGCTACTACAATGAGCAGTTCTTC. Protein product: CASSFRTSYYNEQFF. Full variable domain (missing parts from reference TRBV28 and TRBJ2-1): DVKVTQSSRYLVKRTGEKVFLECVQDMDHENMFWYRQDPGLGLRLIYFSYDVKMKEKGDIPEGYSVSREKKERFSLILESASTNQTSMYLCASSFRTSYYNEQFFGPGTRLTVL.

The rearrangement uses TRBV7-9 and TRBJ1-3; no definite D call. The CDR3 sequence is 16 residues long. Per germline, CDR1 SEHNR and CDR2 FQNEAQ (reference sequence). V dropped 1 base and J dropped 0 bases, with 10 bases sitting between them. Here the CDR3 reads CASSLGRTLSGNTIYF. The CDR3 nucleotides read TGTGCCAGCAGCTTAGGCCGGACTCTCTCTGGAAACACCATATATTTT.

The J gene is TRBJ2-7, the V gene TRBV28, with 7 bases aligning to TRBD1. Trimming cost V 2 bases and J 10 bases; bases outside gene matches: 8. The CDR3 is 13 residues long. Per the germline V gene, CDR1 is MDHEN and CDR2 is SYDVKM. The chain's CDR3 is CASSLSTGTAQYF. CDR3 sequence (DNA): TGTGCCAGCAGTTTAAGTACCGGGACAGCTCAGTACTTC.

The chain is built from TRBV13 and TRBJ2-2, with TRBD2 as a possible D gene (6 bases). V dropped 2 bases and J dropped 4 bases, with 11 bases sitting between them. Germline CDR1 and CDR2: PRHDT and FYEKMQ (reference sequence). The CDR3 loop spans 15 amino acids. CDR3 sequence: CASSLRGLSTGELFF. CDR3 sequence (DNA): TGTGCCAGCAGCTTACGGGGGTTGAGCACCGGGGAGCTGTTTTTT.

Concerning this clone itself: Other nucleotide sequences from this sample produce the same CDR3. The chain recombines TRBV4-1 with TRBJ2-3; D unclear. Trimming took 0 bases from V and 1 from J, leaving 5 bases between them. The germline CDR1 and CDR2 sequences are MGHRA and YSYEKL. The CDR3 length is 14 residues. The CDR3 sequence: CASSQESRTDTQYF. The CDR3 bases are TGCGCCAGCAGCCAAGAATCACGCACAGATACGCAGTATTTT.

The CDR3 spells CASSLDPMGAGELFF. The CDR3, as DNA: TGCGCCAGCAGCTTGGACCCGATGGGCGCCGGGGAGCTGTTTTTT. This chain connects TRBV5-1 to TRBJ2-2, with D hard to call. The CDR3 is made up of 15 amino acids. Deletions cut 0 bases from V and 6 bases from J, with 12 bases between. Looked up from germline, CDR1 is SGHRS and CDR2 is YFSETQ.

A word on this clone: The sample contains more than one DNA sequence encoding this CDR3. V is TRBV19 and J is TRBJ1-1; TRBD1 matches at 7 bases. Per germline, CDR1 LNHDA and CDR2 SQIVND (reference sequence). V shed 5 bases, J shed 2 bases, and the junction held 5 bases outside the gene matches. The CDR3 has 14 amino acids. The CDR3 coding sequence is TGTGCCAGTAGTCTCGGACAGGTCAACACTGAAGCTTTCTTT. Translating it yields CASSLGQVNTEAFF.